Presented here are 2 T cell receptor beta chains from one specimen sequenced in a study of T cell clonality in common variable immunodeficiency. Clones were read by immunoSEQ multiplex PCR, and TCRdb kept only the in-frame ones, dropping some. The sample was found to contain about 60,000 clones, and every one recurs. The sequenced material came from peripheral blood mononuclear cells. The receptors come from a person aged 18 to 70 in good health.

This clone was detected ten times or more. The CDR3 spells CSAKPDYQLAASTDTQYF. The sequenced part of the CDR3 DNA is TGCAGTGCTAAACCCGACTACCAACTAGCGGCTAGCACAGATACG. The genes are TRBV20-1 and TRBJ2-3; 8 positions agree with TRBD2. Read sequence stops 3 residues before the CDR3 end, and the germline J gene provides the missing end. Germline V CDR1 and CDR2: DFQATT, SNEGSKA (reference sequence). V shed 4 bases and J 0 bases; nucleotides not matched to a gene: 15. The CDR3 spans 18 residues.

This clone was seen many times. The CDR3 end falls 3 residues outside the read, so it is completed with the germline J gene. V is TRBV5-1 and J is TRBJ1-1; D may be TRBD1 (5 bases). The length of the CDR3 is 15 residues. The V and J ends lost 0 bases and 5 bases respectively, with 14 bases between them. Germline CDR1 is SGHRS and CDR2 is YFSETQ. The chain's CDR3 is CASSLAYQGETEAFF. Partial CDR3 DNA: TGCGCCAGCAGCTTGGCCTACCAGGGTGAGACTGAA.